This T cell receptor (beta chain) was profiled in a study of somatic mutations in cytotoxic T cells in rheumatoid arthritis. Repertoires were generated with immunoSEQ multiplex PCR, while TCRdb's copy carries only in-frame clones and drops some. Of some 4,200 clones listed, 79% are singletons. V was clipped by 2 bases and J by 2 bases, with 12 bases between them. Germline CDR1 reads MNHEY; CDR2 reads SMNVEV (reference sequence). The CDR3 loop spans 15 amino acids. V and J are TRBV27 and TRBJ1-1; a weak D match, TRBD1 (5 bases). The receptor comes from an adult with rheumatoid arthritis. Material for sequencing was CD8+ T cells sorted from blood. The CDR3 coding sequence is TGTGCCAGCAGTTTAATGGGACCCCCTAACACTGAAGCTTTCTTT. As protein: CASSLMGPPNTEAFF.